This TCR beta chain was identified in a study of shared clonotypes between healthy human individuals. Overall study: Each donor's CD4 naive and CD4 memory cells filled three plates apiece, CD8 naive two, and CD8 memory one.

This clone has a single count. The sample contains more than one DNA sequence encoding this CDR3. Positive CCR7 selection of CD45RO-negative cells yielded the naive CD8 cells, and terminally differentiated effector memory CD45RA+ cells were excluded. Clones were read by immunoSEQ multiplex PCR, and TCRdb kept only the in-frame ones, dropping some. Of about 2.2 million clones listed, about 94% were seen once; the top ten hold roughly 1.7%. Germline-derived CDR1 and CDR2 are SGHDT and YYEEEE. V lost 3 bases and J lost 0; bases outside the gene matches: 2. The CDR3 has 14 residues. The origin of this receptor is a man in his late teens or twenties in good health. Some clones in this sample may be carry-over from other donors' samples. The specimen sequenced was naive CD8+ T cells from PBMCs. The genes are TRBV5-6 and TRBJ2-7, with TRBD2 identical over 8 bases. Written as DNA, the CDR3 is TGTGCCAGCAGCTCGGGGGGGAGCTCCTACGAGCAGTACTTC. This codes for CASSSGGSSYEQYF.